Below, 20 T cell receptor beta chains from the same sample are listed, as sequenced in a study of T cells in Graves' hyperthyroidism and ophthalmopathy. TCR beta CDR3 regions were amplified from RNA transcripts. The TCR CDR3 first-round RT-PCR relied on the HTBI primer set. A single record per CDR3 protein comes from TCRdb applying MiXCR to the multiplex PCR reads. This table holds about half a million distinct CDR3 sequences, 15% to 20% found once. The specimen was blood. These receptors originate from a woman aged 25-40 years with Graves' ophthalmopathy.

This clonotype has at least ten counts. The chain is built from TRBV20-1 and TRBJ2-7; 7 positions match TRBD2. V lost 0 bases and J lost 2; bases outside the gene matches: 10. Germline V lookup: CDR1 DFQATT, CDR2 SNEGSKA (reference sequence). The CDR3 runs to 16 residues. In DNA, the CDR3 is TGCAGTGCTAGAGATATAGGTACTAGCGCGACCTACGAGCAGTACTTC. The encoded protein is CSARDIGTSATYEQYF.

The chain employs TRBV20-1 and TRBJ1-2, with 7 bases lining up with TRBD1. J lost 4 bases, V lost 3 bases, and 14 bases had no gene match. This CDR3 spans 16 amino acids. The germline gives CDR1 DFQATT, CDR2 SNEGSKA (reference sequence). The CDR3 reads CSASRAGGLLPYGYTF. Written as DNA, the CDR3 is TGCAGTGCTAGTCGCGCAGGGGGGCTATTACCCTATGGCTACACCTTC.

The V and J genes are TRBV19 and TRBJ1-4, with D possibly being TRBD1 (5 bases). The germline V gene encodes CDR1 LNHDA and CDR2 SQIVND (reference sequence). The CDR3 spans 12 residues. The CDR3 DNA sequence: TGTGTCACTACCGGGGCTGGCGAAAAACTGTTTTTT. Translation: CVTTGAGEKLFF.

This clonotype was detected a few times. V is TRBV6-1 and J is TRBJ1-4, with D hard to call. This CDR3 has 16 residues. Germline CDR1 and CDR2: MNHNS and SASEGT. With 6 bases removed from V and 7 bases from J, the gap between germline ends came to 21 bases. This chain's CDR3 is CASSLTGKTLGEKLFF. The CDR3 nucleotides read TGTGCCAGCAGCCTAACCGGGAAAACATTGGGTGAAAAACTGTTTTTT.

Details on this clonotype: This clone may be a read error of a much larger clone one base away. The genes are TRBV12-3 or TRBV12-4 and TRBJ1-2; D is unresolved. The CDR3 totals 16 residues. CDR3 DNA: TGTGCCGGCAGCCCCTTGATACGGGCAGCTGGCTATGGCTACACCTTC. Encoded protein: CAGSPLIRAAGYGYTF.

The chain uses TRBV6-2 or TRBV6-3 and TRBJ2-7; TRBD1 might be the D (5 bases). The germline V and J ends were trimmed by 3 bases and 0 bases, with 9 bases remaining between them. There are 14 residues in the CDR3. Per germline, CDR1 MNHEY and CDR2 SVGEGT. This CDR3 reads CASSYQGSSYEQYF. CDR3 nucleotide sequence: TGTGCCAGCAGTTATCAGGGAAGCTCCTACGAGCAGTACTTC.

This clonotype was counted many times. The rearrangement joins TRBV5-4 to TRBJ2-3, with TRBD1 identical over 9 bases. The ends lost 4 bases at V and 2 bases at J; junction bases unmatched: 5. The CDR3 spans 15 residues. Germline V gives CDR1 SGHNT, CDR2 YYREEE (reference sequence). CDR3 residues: CASSIQGAPTDTQYF. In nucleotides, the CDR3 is TGTGCCAGCAGCATACAGGGGGCCCCCACAGATACGCAGTATTTT.

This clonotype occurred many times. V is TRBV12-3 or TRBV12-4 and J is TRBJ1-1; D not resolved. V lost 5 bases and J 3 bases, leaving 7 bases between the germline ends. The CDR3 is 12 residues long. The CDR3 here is CASSTPHTEAFF. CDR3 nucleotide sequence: TGTGCCAGCAGTACCCCACACACTGAAGCTTTCTTT.

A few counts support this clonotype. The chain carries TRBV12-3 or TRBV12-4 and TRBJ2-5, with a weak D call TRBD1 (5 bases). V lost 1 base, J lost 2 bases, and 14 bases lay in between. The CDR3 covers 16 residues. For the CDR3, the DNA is TGTGCCAGCAGTTTAGGGGGCGCAAGGAAACAAGAGACCCAGTACTTC. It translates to CASSLGGARKQETQYF.

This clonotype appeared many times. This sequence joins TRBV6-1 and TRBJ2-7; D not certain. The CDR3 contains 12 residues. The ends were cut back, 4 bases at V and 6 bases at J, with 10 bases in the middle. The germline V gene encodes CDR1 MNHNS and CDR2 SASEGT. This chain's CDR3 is CASSVLGTEQYF. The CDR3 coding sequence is TGTGCCAGCAGTGTTTTGGGTACCGAGCAGTACTTC.

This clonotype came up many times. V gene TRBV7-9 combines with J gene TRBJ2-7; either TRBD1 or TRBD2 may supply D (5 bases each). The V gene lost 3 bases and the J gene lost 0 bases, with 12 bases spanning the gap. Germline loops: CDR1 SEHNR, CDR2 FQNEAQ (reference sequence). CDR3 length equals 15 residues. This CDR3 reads CASSFGDAFSYEQYF. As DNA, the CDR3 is TGTGCCAGCAGCTTCGGGGACGCTTTCTCCTACGAGCAGTACTTC. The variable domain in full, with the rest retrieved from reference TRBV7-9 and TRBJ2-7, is DTGVSQNPRHKITKRGQNVTFRCDPISEHNRLYWYRQTLGQGPEFLTYFQNEAQLEKSRLLSDRFSAERPKGSFSTLEIQRTEQGDSAMYLCASSFGDAFSYEQYFGPGTRLTVT.

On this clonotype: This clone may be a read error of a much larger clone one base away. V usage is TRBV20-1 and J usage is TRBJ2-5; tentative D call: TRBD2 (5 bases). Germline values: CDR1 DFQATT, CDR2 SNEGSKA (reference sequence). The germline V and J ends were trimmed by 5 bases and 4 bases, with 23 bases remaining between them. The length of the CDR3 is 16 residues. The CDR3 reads CSADALVVGVGETQYF. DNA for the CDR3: TGCAGTGCTGATGCTTTGGTAGTGGGAGTCGGAGAGACCCAGTACTTC.

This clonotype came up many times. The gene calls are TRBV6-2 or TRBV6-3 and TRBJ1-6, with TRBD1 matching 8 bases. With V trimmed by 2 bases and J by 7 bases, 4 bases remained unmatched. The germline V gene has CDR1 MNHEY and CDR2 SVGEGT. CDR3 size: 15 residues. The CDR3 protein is CASSYRTGLNSPLHF. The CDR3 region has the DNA TGTGCCAGCAGTTACCGGACAGGGCTGAATTCACCCCTCCACTTT.

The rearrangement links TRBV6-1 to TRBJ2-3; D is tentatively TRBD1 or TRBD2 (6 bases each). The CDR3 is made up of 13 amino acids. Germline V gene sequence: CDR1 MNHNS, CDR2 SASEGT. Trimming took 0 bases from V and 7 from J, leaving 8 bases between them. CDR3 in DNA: TGTGCCAGCAGTGAAGCCCGGGGGCATACGCAGTATTTT. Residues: CASSEARGHTQYF.

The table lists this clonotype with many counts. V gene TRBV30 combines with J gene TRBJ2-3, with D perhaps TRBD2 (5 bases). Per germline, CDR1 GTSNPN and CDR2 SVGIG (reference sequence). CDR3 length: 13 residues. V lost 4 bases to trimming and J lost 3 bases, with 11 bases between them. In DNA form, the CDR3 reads TGTGCCTGGACGGTTCGGACTACAGATACGCAGTATTTT. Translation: CAWTVRTTDTQYF. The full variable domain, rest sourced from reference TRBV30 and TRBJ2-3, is SQTIHQWPATLVQPVGSPLSLECTVEGTSNPNLYWYRQAAGRGLQLLFYSVGIGQISSEVPQNLSASRPQDRQFILSSKKLLLSDSGFYLCAWTVRTTDTQYFGPGTRLTVL.

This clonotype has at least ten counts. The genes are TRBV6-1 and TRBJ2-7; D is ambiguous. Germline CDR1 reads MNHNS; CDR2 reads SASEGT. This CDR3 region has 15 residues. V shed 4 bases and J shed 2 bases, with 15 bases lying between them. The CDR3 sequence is CASSARHLLTYEQYF. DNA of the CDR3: TGTGCCAGCAGTGCCCGTCATCTCTTAACCTACGAGCAGTACTTC.

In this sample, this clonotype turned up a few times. For the CDR3, the DNA is TGTGCCAGCAGTTCCCAGGGTGGAGACTACAATGAGCAGTTCTTC. This gives the protein CASSSQGGDYNEQFF. The chain carries TRBV27 and TRBJ2-1; tentative D call: TRBD1 (5 bases). Trimming shortened V by 4 bases and J by 3 bases, and 13 bases separated the two germline ends. This CDR3 comprises 15 residues. Germline loops: CDR1 MNHEY, CDR2 SMNVEV (reference sequence).

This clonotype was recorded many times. CDR3: CASSLDVGRAVYNEQFF. CDR3 DNA sequence: TGTGCCAGCAGCTTAGATGTCGGGAGGGCCGTCTACAATGAGCAGTTCTTC. The V and J genes are TRBV7-8 and TRBJ2-1, with 8 positions matching TRBD2. This CDR3 has 17 residues. V was pared by 1 base and J by 3 bases, with 8 bases of the junction left unmatched. Germline-derived CDR1 and CDR2 are SGHVS and FQNEAQ. Together with reference TRBV7-8 and TRBJ2-1, the CDR3 gives the full variable domain: GAGVSQSPRYKVAKRGQDVALRCDPISGHVSLFWYQQALGQGPEFLTYFQNEAQLDKSGLPSDRFFAERPEGSVSTLKIQRTQQEDSAVYLCASSLDVGRAVYNEQFFGPGTRLTVL.

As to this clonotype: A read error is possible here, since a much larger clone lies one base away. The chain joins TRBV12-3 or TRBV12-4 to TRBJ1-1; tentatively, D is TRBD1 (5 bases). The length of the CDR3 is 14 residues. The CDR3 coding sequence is TGTGCCAGCAGTTTAGCAGGGGCGGGCACTGGAGCTTTCTTT. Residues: CASSLAGAGTGAFF.

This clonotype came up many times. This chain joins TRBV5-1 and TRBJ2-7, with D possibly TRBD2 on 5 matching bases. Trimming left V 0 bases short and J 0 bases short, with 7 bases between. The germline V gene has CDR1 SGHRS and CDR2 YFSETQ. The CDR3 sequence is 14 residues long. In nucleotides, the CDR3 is TGCGCCAGCAGCTTGGGAGCGGACTCCTACGAGCAGTACTTC. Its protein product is CASSLGADSYEQYF.